The 30 T cell receptor beta chains below all came from one sample that was sequenced in a study of regulatory T cells in long-lasting Graves disease. Time point described: newly diagnosed GD, antithyroid drugs for less than 3 months. After RNA was extracted from PBMCs, the TCR library was made from it. iRepertoire HTBI primers and Arm-PCR of CDR3 regions built TCR beta libraries. TCRdb reprocessed the multiplex PCR reads via MiXCR and lists one record per CDR3 protein. The sample consists of fewer than 350,000 distinct CDR3 sequences, over 15% of them appearing once. Sample: peripheral blood mononuclear cells (PBMCs), taken at new diagnosis, from a patient treated with antithyroid drugs. The source is a female donor with Graves disease.

This chain connects TRBV20-1 to TRBJ2-7; D ambiguous. This CDR3 is built from 13 residues. From germline, CDR1 is DFQATT and CDR2 SNEGSKA (reference sequence). V was cut by 0 bases and J by 5 bases, with 11 bases left in between. CDR3 in DNA: TGCAGTGCTAGAGATGGGCGTTCCAACGAGCAGTACTTC. Encoded protein: CSARDGRSNEQYF.

In this sample, this clonotype turned up many times. The V call is TRBV7-9, the J call TRBJ2-5; the D is unclear. The CDR3 length is 15 residues. CDR1 and CDR2 from the germline V gene are SEHNR and FQNEAQ (reference sequence). The V end was cut by 4 bases, the J end by 3 bases, with 15 bases between. The CDR3 reads CASSSSDAEEETQYF. CDR3 nucleotides: TGTGCCAGCAGCTCGTCGGACGCCGAAGAAGAGACCCAGTACTTC. The variable domain in full, completed from reference TRBV7-9 and TRBJ2-5, reads DTGVSQNPRHKITKRGQNVTFRCDPISEHNRLYWYRQTLGQGPEFLTYFQNEAQLEKSRLLSDRFSAERPKGSFSTLEIQRTEQGDSAMYLCASSSSDAEEETQYFGPGTRLLVL.

This clonotype came up many times. This chain uses TRBV7-9 with TRBJ2-5; TRBD1 matches at 10 bases. This CDR3 contains 18 residues. Trimming took 5 bases from V and 2 from J; bases not matched to a gene: 14. Germline V gene lookup returns CDR1 SEHNR and CDR2 FQNEAQ (reference sequence). The CDR3 region is CASSPIYGGTGEQETQYF. CDR3 sequence (DNA): TGTGCCAGCAGCCCCATATACGGGGGGACAGGGGAGCAAGAGACCCAGTACTTC.

This clonotype has more than one count but fewer than ten. The V gene is TRBV9, the J gene TRBJ1-4; 7 nucleotides match TRBD1. Unmatched junction bases numbered 4, after V lost 3 bases and J lost 2 bases. Per the germline V gene, CDR1 is SGDLS and CDR2 is YYNGEE. The CDR3 has 15 amino acids. CDR3: CASSGQGSTNEKLFF. The CDR3 DNA reads as TGTGCCAGCAGCGGACAGGGTAGCACTAATGAAAAACTGTTTTTT.

This clonotype was recorded at least ten times. The rearrangement uses TRBV27 and TRBJ2-3; 10 positions match TRBD1. After removal of 4 bases from V and 4 bases from J, the junction contained 11 bases not matched to a gene. The length of the CDR3 is 17 residues. Germline V gives CDR1 MNHEY, CDR2 SMNVEV (reference sequence). The CDR3 DNA follows: TGTGCCAGCAGTTCGAGGGTAGACAGGGGGCTCCCAGATACGCAGTATTTT. Translation: CASSSRVDRGLPDTQYF.

This clonotype came up many times. V usage is TRBV3-1 and J usage is TRBJ2-7; unclear D gene. Germline assignment: CDR1 LGHDT and CDR2 YNNKEL (reference sequence). Trimming stripped 4 bases from V and 1 base from J, with 14 bases between. This CDR3 has 15 amino acids. CDR3 amino acids: CASSPPGVKSYEQYF. The CDR3 coding sequence is TGTGCCAGCAGCCCGCCAGGCGTGAAATCCTACGAGCAGTACTTC.

Many counts were recorded for this clonotype. The chain carries TRBV5-1 and TRBJ2-2; TRBD2 agrees at 10 bases. This CDR3 region has 16 residues. The V and J ends lost 1 base and 1 base, in that order; junction bases with no gene match: 1. Germline V CDR1 and CDR2: SGHRS, YFSETQ. The CDR3 here is CASSLRTSGNTGELFF. As DNA, the CDR3 is TGCGCCAGCAGCTTGAGGACTAGCGGGAACACCGGGGAGCTGTTTTTT.

The chain combines TRBV28 with TRBJ2-7; TRBD2 is a possible D gene (5 bases). Germline V gene data show CDR1 as MDHEN and CDR2 as SYDVKM. The ends were cut back, 6 bases at V and 0 bases at J, with 24 bases in the middle. CDR3 length equals 18 residues. CDR3 sequence: CASSRPFAGAKSSYEQYF. CDR3 nucleotides: TGTGCCAGCAGCCGCCCATTTGCGGGCGCTAAGAGCTCCTACGAGCAGTACTTC.

This clonotype was recorded at least ten times. The CDR3 bases are TGTGCCAGCCGGGACCCTACAGATACGCAGTATTTT. This gives the protein CASRDPTDTQYF. The chain is built from TRBV2 and TRBJ2-3; the D call may be TRBD1 or TRBD2 (5 bases each). Germline V gene data show CDR1 as SNHLY and CDR2 as FYNNEI. This CDR3 spans 12 amino acids. Deletions cut 8 bases from V and 3 bases from J, with 9 bases between.

The chain employs TRBV6-2 or TRBV6-3 and TRBJ2-5; D is undetermined. The germline V gene encodes CDR1 MNHEY and CDR2 SVGEGT. V was shortened by 5 bases and J by 2 bases, with 12 bases between the two germline ends. The CDR3 loop spans 14 amino acids. The CDR3 region is CASSHGPAQETQYF. The CDR3 DNA follows: TGTGCCAGCAGTCACGGTCCAGCACAAGAGACCCAGTACTTC.

This clonotype was seen ten or more times. The chain uses TRBV19 and TRBJ2-5; 11 bases fit TRBD2. Trimming cost V 3 bases and J 6 bases; bases outside gene matches: 9. The CDR3 is made up of 16 amino acids. The V gene's germline CDR1 is LNHDA and CDR2 SQIVND (reference sequence). The CDR3 loop reads CASSIGLAGGGKTQYF. In DNA form, the CDR3 reads TGTGCCAGTAGTATCGGTCTAGCGGGAGGCGGAAAGACCCAGTACTTC.

This clonotype was seen repeatedly, ten times or more. This chain links TRBV20-1 with TRBJ2-7, with 14 bases that match TRBD2. The CDR3 spans 17 residues. The trim removed 4 bases at V and 2 bases at J, leaving 10 bases unmatched. Germline V gene lookup returns CDR1 DFQATT and CDR2 SNEGSKA (reference sequence). The CDR3 protein is CSATGGTSGSSAYEQYF. CDR3 bases: TGCAGTGCTACAGGCGGGACTAGCGGGAGTTCGGCCTACGAGCAGTACTTC.

In this sample, this clonotype turned up many times. This chain links TRBV6-2 or TRBV6-3 with TRBJ1-1; D not certain. The germline V gene has CDR1 MNHEY and CDR2 SVGEGT. This CDR3 has 13 amino acids. V lost 5 bases and J lost 3, with 10 bases in between. CDR3 nucleotide sequence: TGTGCCAGCAGTGAAGTTCCGGACACTGAAGCTTTCTTT. Amino acid sequence: CASSEVPDTEAFF.

At least ten counts were recorded for this clonotype. The chain employs TRBV27 and TRBJ1-4; D is unclear. The CDR3 has 14 amino acids. V lost 6 bases and J lost 2, with 10 bases in between. Germline loops: CDR1 MNHEY, CDR2 SMNVEV (reference sequence). CDR3 nucleotide sequence: TGTGCCAGCAGCCTGGGCCCGACTAATGAAAAACTGTTTTTT. It yields the protein CASSLGPTNEKLFF.

This clonotype was found many times. This sequence joins TRBV4-1 and TRBJ2-7, with 7 bases lining up with TRBD1. With 4 bases clipped from V and 3 bases from J, the junction kept 6 bases outside the gene matches. The CDR3 sequence is 14 residues long. Germline assignment: CDR1 MGHRA and CDR2 YSYEKL. For the CDR3, the DNA is TGCGCCAGCAGCCGACAGGGTCGATACTACGAGCAGTACTTC. Protein product: CASSRQGRYYEQYF.

This clonotype was observed many times. This chain connects TRBV28 to TRBJ2-7, with D tentatively TRBD2 (6 bases). Trimming removed 5 bases at V and 2 bases at J, with 25 bases between. Germline V gene data show CDR1 as MDHEN and CDR2 as SYDVKM. This CDR3 is built from 18 residues. Here the CDR3 DNA reads TGTGCCAGCAGTCCGGGATGGGAGGCCGGACGGCCTACCTACGAGCAGTACTTC. Translated, it gives CASSPGWEAGRPTYEQYF.

This chain links TRBV28 with TRBJ1-1; 11 nucleotides agree with TRBD1. The CDR3 is made up of 16 amino acids. Germline V gene data show CDR1 as MDHEN and CDR2 as SYDVKM. V shed 3 bases and J 3 bases; nucleotides not matched to a gene: 6. CDR3 sequence (DNA): TGTGCCAGCAGTTTGGACAGGGGGCTGTGGGACACTGAAGCTTTCTTT. Translation gives CASSLDRGLWDTEAFF. Looking up the rest from reference TRBV28 and TRBJ1-1 gives the full variable domain: DVKVTQSSRYLVKRTGEKVFLECVQDMDHENMFWYRQDPGLGLRLIYFSYDVKMKEKGDIPEGYSVSREKKERFSLILESASTNQTSMYLCASSLDRGLWDTEAFFGQGTRLTVV.

At least ten counts were recorded for this clonotype. This CDR3 is CASAERRNTEAFF. In nucleotides, the CDR3 is TGTGCCAGCGCGGAACGGAGGAACACTGAAGCTTTCTTT. This chain uses TRBV2 with TRBJ1-1; D is ambiguous. The CDR3 loop spans 13 amino acids. The germline V and J ends were trimmed by 8 bases and 1 base, with 11 bases remaining between them. CDR1 is SNHLY and CDR2 is FYNNEI in the germline V gene. The full variable domain, rest sourced from reference TRBV2 and TRBJ1-1, is EPEVTQTPSHQVTQMGQEVILRCVPISNHLYFYWYRQILGQKVEFLVSFYNNEISEKSEIFDDQFSVERPDGSNFTLKIRSTKLEDSAMYFCASAERRNTEAFFGQGTRLTVV.

This clonotype came up many times. At one of its ends the junction is not consistent with the germline gene, which may arise from a read error. The V gene is TRBV2, the J gene TRBJ2-7; perhaps TRBD2 as D (5 bases). The CDR3 is 12 residues long. CDR1 SNHLY and CDR2 FYNNEI come from the germline V gene. This chain's CDR3 is CASRSADEAPRF. Written as DNA, the CDR3 is TGTGCCAGCAGGTCAGCGGACGAGGCCCCTCGTTTC.

This clonotype was detected many times. CDR3 bases: TGTGCCAGCGGGGACAGGGGGCGCGAGCAGTACTTC. Amino acid sequence: CASGDRGREQYF. The chain uses TRBV6-1 and TRBJ2-7; 12 nucleotides agree with TRBD1. V gave up 8 bases and J gave up 6 bases; unmatched junction bases: 2. The CDR3 spans 12 residues. The germline gives CDR1 MNHNS, CDR2 SASEGT.

This clonotype was detected many times. The rearrangement uses TRBV6-1 and TRBJ1-5, with D hard to call. Germline loops: CDR1 MNHNS, CDR2 SASEGT. The CDR3 runs to 16 residues. V shed 8 bases and J shed 0 bases, with 17 bases lying between them. In DNA, the CDR3 is TGTGCCAGCCTCCAGGATGTAACTTATAGCAATCAGCCCCAGCATTTT. This gives the protein CASLQDVTYSNQPQHF.

In this sample, this clonotype turned up many times. The genes are TRBV19 and TRBJ1-1, with D possibly TRBD1 on 6 matching bases. The CDR3 is made up of 14 amino acids. The germline CDR1 and CDR2 sequences are LNHDA and SQIVND (reference sequence). The V end lost 11 bases, the J end lost 1 base, and 17 bases lay between the germline ends. Here the CDR3 reads CAQWGAGENTEAFF. The CDR3, as DNA: TGTGCCCAGTGGGGGGCAGGGGAGAACACTGAAGCTTTCTTT.

A few counts support this clonotype. This rearrangement joins TRBV6-1 to TRBJ1-5, with D possibly TRBD1 on 6 matching bases. CDR1 is MNHNS, CDR2 SASEGT, per germline. Between the trimmed V and J ends, which lost 2 bases and 9 bases, there was a span of 23 bases. The CDR3 extends over 17 amino acids. The DNA of the CDR3 is TGTGCCAGCAGTGAAACCGTCGACAGGTCGGTTCTTTGGCCCCAGCATTTT. This gives the protein CASSETVDRSVLWPQHF.

The sample holds many counts of this clonotype. V is TRBV11-3 and J is TRBJ2-2, with 7 bases matching TRBD1. Germline V gene data show CDR1 as SGHNT and CDR2 as YENEEA. This CDR3 has 14 amino acids. Trimming cost V 5 bases and J 5 bases; bases outside gene matches: 5. CDR3 DNA sequence: TGTGCCAGCAGCCGACAGGGCCGAACCGGGGAGCTGTTTTTT. It specifies CASSRQGRTGELFF.

The chain carries TRBV27 and TRBJ2-7; TRBD2 aligns across 11 bases. The CDR3 spans 16 residues. Per germline, CDR1 MNHEY and CDR2 SMNVEV (reference sequence). The V gene end was trimmed by 5 bases and the J gene end by 2 bases; junction bases not matched to a gene: 8. The CDR3 here is CASSPSGTSGTYEQYF. CDR3 nucleotide sequence: TGTGCCAGCAGTCCATCCGGGACTAGCGGTACCTACGAGCAGTACTTC.

This clonotype was counted many times. This chain links TRBV12-3 or TRBV12-4 with TRBJ1-1; 9 bases line up with TRBD1. With 4 bases clipped from V and 8 bases from J, the junction kept 8 bases outside the gene matches. The CDR3 sequence is 14 residues long. The CDR3 DNA reads TGTGCCAGCAGTTCAACGGGACAGGGCAGGGAAGCTTTCTTT. Translated, it gives CASSSTGQGREAFF.

V usage is TRBV5-1 and J usage is TRBJ2-3; D is possibly TRBD2 (5 bases). The CDR3 loop spans 13 amino acids. Per germline, CDR1 SGHRS and CDR2 YFSETQ. The ends were cut back, 4 bases at V and 2 bases at J, with 8 bases in the middle. CDR3 amino acids: CASSQRATDTQYF. The CDR3 nucleotides are TGCGCCAGCAGCCAGAGGGCCACAGATACGCAGTATTTT.

This clonotype was seen repeatedly, ten times or more. This chain connects TRBV10-3 to TRBJ1-1; possibly TRBD1 for D (6 bases). This CDR3 comprises 13 residues. V gave up 7 bases and J gave up 0 bases, with 9 bases separating them. In germline, CDR1 is ENHRY, CDR2 SYGVKD. CDR3 bases: TGTGCCATCACAGGGGCCTTGAACACTGAAGCTTTCTTT. The encoded protein is CAITGALNTEAFF.

This clonotype was counted a few times. The V gene is TRBV6-2 or TRBV6-3, the J gene TRBJ2-5; D is perhaps TRBD2 (5 bases). Germline V gene lookup returns CDR1 MNHEY and CDR2 SVGEGT. CDR3 length: 14 amino acids. V was cut by 6 bases and J by 1 base, with 12 bases left in between. The CDR3 loop is CASSDGVAQETQYF. CDR3 nucleotides: TGTGCCAGCAGCGACGGGGTAGCCCAAGAGACCCAGTACTTC.

This clonotype was counted at least ten times. The CDR3 reads CASSQIDAIAKNIQYF. DNA of the CDR3: TGTGCCAGCAGCCAGATCGATGCGATAGCCAAAAACATTCAGTACTTC. The rearrangement uses TRBV11-2 and TRBJ2-4; D not certain. The V and J ends lost 5 bases and 0 bases respectively, with 14 bases between them. The length of the CDR3 is 16 residues. The germline CDR1 and CDR2 sequences are SGHAT and FQNNGV.